The entry that follows covers one T cell receptor beta chain sequence. The sample comes from a study of T cell changes during pregnancy in multiple sclerosis. Using immunoSEQ multiplex PCR, the repertoire was profiled, and TCRdb retains in-frame clones only, with some absent. The sample has about 100,000 clones, less than 95% seen once. CDR3 length: 15 residues. V shed 0 bases and J shed 5 bases, with 14 bases lying between them. Germline V gives CDR1 LGHNA, CDR2 YSLEER. V usage is TRBV4-3 and J usage is TRBJ2-7, with D perhaps matching TRBD1 (5 bases). This TCR derives from a female donor in good health, enrolled as a control in a pregnancy study. The source material was peripheral blood, sampled in the third trimester of pregnancy. CDR3 DNA sequence: TGCGCCAGCAGCCAAGATGGGAACAGGTTAAACGAGCAGTACTTC. Its translation is CASSQDGNRLNEQYF.